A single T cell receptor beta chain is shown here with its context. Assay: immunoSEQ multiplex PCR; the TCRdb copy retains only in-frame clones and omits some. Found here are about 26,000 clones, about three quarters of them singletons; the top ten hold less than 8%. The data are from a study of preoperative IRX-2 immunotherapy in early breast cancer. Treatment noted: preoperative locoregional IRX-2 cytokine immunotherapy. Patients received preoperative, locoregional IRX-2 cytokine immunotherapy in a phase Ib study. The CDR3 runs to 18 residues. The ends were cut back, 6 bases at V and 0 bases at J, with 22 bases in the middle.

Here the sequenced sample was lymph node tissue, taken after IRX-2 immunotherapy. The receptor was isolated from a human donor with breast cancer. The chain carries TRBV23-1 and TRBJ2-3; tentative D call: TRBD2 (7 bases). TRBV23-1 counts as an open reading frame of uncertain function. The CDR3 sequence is CASSQRWGLAESTDTQYF. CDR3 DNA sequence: TGCGCCAGCAGCCAAAGATGGGGGCTAGCGGAAAGCACAGATACGCAGTATTTT.